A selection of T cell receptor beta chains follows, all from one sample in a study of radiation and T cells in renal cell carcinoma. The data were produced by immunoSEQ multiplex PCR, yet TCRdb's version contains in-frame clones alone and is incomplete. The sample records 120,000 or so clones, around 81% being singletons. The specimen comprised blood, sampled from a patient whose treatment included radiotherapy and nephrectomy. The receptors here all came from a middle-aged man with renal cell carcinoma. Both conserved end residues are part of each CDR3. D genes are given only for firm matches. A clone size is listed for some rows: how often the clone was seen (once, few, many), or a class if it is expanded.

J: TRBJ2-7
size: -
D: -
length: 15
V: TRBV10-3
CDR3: CASQGGTSHSYEQYF
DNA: TGTGCCTCCCAGGGGGGGACATCTCACTCCTACGAGCAGTACTTC

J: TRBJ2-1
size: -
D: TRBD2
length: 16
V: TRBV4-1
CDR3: CASSHLRLAGVNEQFF
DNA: TGCGCCAGCAGCCACCTAAGACTAGCGGGAGTGAATGAGCAGTTCTTC

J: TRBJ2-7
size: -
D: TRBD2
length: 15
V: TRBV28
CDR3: CASSFAAGGDYEQYF
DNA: TGTGCCAGCAGTTTTGCGGCGGGAGGCGACTACGAGCAGTACTTC

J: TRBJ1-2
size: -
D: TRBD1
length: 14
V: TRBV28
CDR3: CASSLGTGVAGYTF
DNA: TGTGCCAGCAGTTTGGGGACAGGGGTAGCCGGCTACACCTTC

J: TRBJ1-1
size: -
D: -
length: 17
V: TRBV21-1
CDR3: CASSSTVGDWMNTEAFF
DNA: TGTGCCAGCAGCTCTACAGTGGGCGATTGGATGAACACTGAAGCTTTCTTT

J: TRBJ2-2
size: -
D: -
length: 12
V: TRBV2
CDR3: CASKTNTGELFF
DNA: TGTGCCAGCAAAACGAACACCGGGGAGCTGTTTTTT

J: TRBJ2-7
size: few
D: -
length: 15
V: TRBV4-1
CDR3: CASSQVPGGTYEQYF
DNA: TGCGCCAGCAGCCAAGTTCCAGGGGGGACCTACGAGCAGTACTTC

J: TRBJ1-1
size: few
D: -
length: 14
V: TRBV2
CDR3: CASSEWGMNTEAFF
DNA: TGTGCCAGCAGTGAGTGGGGTATGAACACTGAAGCTTTCTTT

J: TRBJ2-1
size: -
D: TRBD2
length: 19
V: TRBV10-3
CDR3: CAISAAWSGRAVSYNEQFF
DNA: TGTGCCATCAGTGCTGCGTGGAGCGGGAGGGCAGTATCCTACAATGAGCAGTTCTTC

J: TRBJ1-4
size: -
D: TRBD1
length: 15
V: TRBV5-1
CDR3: CASSLATGELGKLFF
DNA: TGCGCCAGCAGCTTGGCCACAGGGGAGCTTGGGAAACTGTTTTTT

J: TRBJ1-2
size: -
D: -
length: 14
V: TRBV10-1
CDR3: CASSITGGEYGYTF
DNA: TGCGCCAGCTCAATAACAGGAGGCGAGTATGGCTACACCTTC

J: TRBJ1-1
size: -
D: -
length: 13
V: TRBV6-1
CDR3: CASRDNWNTEAFF
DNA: TGTGCCAGCAGAGACAATTGGAACACTGAAGCTTTCTTT

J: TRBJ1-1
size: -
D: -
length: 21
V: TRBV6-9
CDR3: CASPRKQIWGTGMRMNTEAFF
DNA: TGTGCCAGTCCCAGGAAGCAAATTTGGGGCACGGGAATGCGGATGAACACTGAAGCTTTCTTT

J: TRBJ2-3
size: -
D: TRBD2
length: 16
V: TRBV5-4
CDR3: CASSLRLAGGTDTQYF
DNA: TGTGCCAGCAGCCTTAGACTAGCGGGGGGCACAGATACGCAGTATTTT

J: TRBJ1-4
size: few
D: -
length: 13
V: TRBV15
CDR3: CATGDGSNEKLFF
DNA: TGTGCCACCGGGGACGGTTCTAATGAAAAACTGTTTTTT

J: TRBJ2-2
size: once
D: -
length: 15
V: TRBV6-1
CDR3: CASSLAGLYTGELFF
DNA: TGTGCCAGCAGTCTGGCAGGTTTATACACCGGGGAGCTGTTTTTT

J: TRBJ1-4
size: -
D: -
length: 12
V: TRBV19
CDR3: CASSLNNEKLFF
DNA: TGTGCCAGTAGTTTGAATAATGAAAAACTGTTTTTT

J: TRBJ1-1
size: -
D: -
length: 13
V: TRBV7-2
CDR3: CASSFRERTEAFF
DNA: TGTGCCAGCAGCTTCAGGGAACGGACTGAAGCTTTCTTT

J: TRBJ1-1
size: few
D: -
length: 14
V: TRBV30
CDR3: CAWNAPGSYTEAFF
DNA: TGTGCCTGGAATGCCCCCGGGAGTTACACTGAAGCTTTCTTT

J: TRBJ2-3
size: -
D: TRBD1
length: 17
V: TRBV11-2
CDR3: CASSPPLGQGHTDTQYF
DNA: TGTGCCAGCAGCCCCCCCCTGGGACAGGGGCACACAGATACGCAGTATTTT

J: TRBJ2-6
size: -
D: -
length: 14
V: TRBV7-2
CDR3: CASSSRVGANVLTF
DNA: TGTGCCAGCAGCTCGAGGGTTGGGGCCAACGTCCTGACTTTC

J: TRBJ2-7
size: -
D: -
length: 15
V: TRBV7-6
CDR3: CASSRGGGSSYEQYF
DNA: TGTGCCAGCAGCCGGGGAGGAGGGAGCTCCTACGAGCAGTACTTC

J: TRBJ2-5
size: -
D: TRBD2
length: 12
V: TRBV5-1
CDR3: CASRREQETQYF
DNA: TGCGCCAGCAGGCGGGAGCAAGAGACCCAGTACTTC

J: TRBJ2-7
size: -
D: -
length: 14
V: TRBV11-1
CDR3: CASKKGFSSYEQYF
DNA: TGTGCCAGCAAGAAAGGGTTCAGCTCCTACGAGCAGTACTTC

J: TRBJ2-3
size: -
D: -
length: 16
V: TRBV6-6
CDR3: CASSYFRDSPPDTQYF
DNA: TGTGCCAGCAGTTACTTCCGGGACTCTCCCCCAGATACGCAGTATTTT

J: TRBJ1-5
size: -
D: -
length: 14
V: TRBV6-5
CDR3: CASRPGQLNQPQHF
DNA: TGTGCCAGCAGACCGGGACAACTCAATCAGCCCCAGCATTTT

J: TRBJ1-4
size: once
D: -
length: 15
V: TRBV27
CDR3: CASRGTGGANEKLFF
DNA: TGTGCCAGCAGGGGAACGGGGGGGGCTAATGAAAAACTGTTTTTT

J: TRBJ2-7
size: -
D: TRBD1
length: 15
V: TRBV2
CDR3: CASSEGQGRSYEQYF
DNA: TGTGCCAGCAGTGAGGGACAGGGTCGCTCCTACGAGCAGTACTTC